This T cell receptor (beta chain) emerged from a study of CD8+CD57+ T cells in acquired aplastic anemia. This clonotype has ten or more counts. By flow cytometry, patients selected for sequencing had shown an expansion of CD8+CD57+ cells. CDR1 and CDR2 from the germline V gene are LNHNV and YYDKDF (reference sequence). This CDR3 comprises 11 residues. V shed 1 base and J shed 4 bases, with 1 base lying between them. Using genomic DNA as the template, TCR beta VDJ and CDR3 profiling was carried out. A single record per CDR3 protein comes from TCRdb applying MiXCR to the reads. The table has fewer than 250,000 distinct CDR3 sequences, roughly 50% seen once.

Source material: sorted CD4+, CD8+, or CD8+CD57+ T cells (not recorded which) from PBMCs. The chain has TRBV15 and TRBJ2-5, with unresolved D. The TCR comes from a human donor with aplastic anemia. The DNA for the CDR3 is TGTGCCACCAGCAGAGTAGAGACCCAGTACTTC. It is translated as CATSRVETQYF. The whole variable domain, filled in from reference TRBV15 and TRBJ2-5, reads DAMVIQNPRYQVTQFGKPVTLSCSQTLNHNVMYWYQQKSSQAPKLLFHYYDKDFNNEADTPDNFQSRRPNTSFCFLDIRSPGLGDTAMYLCATSRVETQYFGPGTRLLVL.